These 20 T cell receptor beta chains originate from one sample sequenced in a study of CD8 T cells in Susac syndrome. Random hexamers served to reverse transcribe about 0.5 to 1 ug RNA. Via MiXCR, TCRdb re-called the immunoSEQ multiplex PCR reads, giving one row per CDR3 protein. Of approximately 190,000 distinct CDR3 sequences in the sample, 85% to 95% were seen once. Sequencing used CD4+ T cells from PBMCs. The origin of the receptors is a human donor in good health.

V gene TRBV7-6 combines with J gene TRBJ2-7; D is ambiguous. The CDR3 length is 13 residues. V was pared by 5 bases and J by 4 bases, with 12 bases between. Germline lookup yields CDR1 SGHVS and CDR2 FNYEAQ. As DNA, the CDR3 is TGTGCCAGCAGCATAGGGTGGAGATACGAGCAGTACGTC. Amino acids: CASSIGWRYEQYV.

This sequence joins TRBV9 and TRBJ1-4; 7 bases are a match to TRBD1. This CDR3 spans 14 amino acids. CDR1 is SGDLS, CDR2 YYNGEE, per germline. V lost 2 bases to trimming and J lost 5 bases; unmatched junction nucleotides: 3. CDR3 nucleotide sequence: TGTGCCAGCAGCGTCGGGACAGAGAATGAAAAACTGTTTTTT. The encoded protein is CASSVGTENEKLFF.

V and J are TRBV23-1 and TRBJ1-4, with 7 bases lining up with TRBD1. TRBV23-1 is reported as an ORF; its role is uncertain. The CDR3 has 16 residues. Germline trimming cut 0 bases from V and 5 bases from J; bases unmatched to any gene: 6. The CDR3 bases are TGCGCCAGCAGTCAATCGAGGGGGCGGAGGAATGAAAAACTGTTTTTT. Translated, it gives CASSQSRGRRNEKLFF.

This chain uses TRBV28 with TRBJ2-7, with D unclear. Germline V gives CDR1 MDHEN, CDR2 SYDVKM. The CDR3 length is 12 residues. V was shortened by 4 bases and J by 3 bases, with 7 bases between the two germline ends. In nucleotides, the CDR3 is TGTGCCAGCAGTTCCGGGCTCTACGAGCAGTACGTC. Its translation is CASSSGLYEQYV.

CDR3 nucleotides: TGCAGCGTTGGGCTGGTGGCTAATCAGCCCCAGCATTTT. This encodes CSVGLVANQPQHF. The gene calls are TRBV29-1 and TRBJ1-5; D is unresolved. This CDR3 is built from 13 residues. Trimming removed 4 bases at V and 4 bases at J, with 11 bases between. Per germline, CDR1 SQVTM and CDR2 ANQGSEA.

The chain employs TRBV5-1 and TRBJ2-1, with D perhaps matching TRBD2 (6 bases). CDR1 is SGHRS and CDR2 is YFSETQ in the germline V gene. Trimming removed 1 base at V and 6 bases at J, with 14 bases between. CDR3 size: 15 residues. For the CDR3, the DNA is TGCGCCAGCAGCTTGAGGCTAGCGATCCCCAATGAGCAGTTCTTC. This gives the protein CASSLRLAIPNEQFF.

The chain couples TRBV23-1 to TRBJ2-7; 7 bases map to TRBD2. TRBV23-1 is an open reading frame, and its role is uncertain. V was clipped by 4 bases and J by 0 bases; unmatched bases: 12. The CDR3 loop spans 17 amino acids. The DNA for the CDR3 is TGCGCCAGCAGTCGAACCACGGGAGCGGGGAGCTCCTACGAGCAGTACTTC. Translated: CASSRTTGAGSSYEQYF.

The chain employs TRBV7-2 and TRBJ1-5, with 7 bases matching TRBD1. Germline CDR1 reads SGHTA; CDR2 reads FQGNSA. V lost 6 bases and J lost 9; bases outside the gene matches: 14. The CDR3 consists of 15 residues. CDR3 nucleotide sequence: TGTGCCAGCAGACATCGGACAGGCCTTGTTGGGCCCCAGCATTTT. Translated: CASRHRTGLVGPQHF.

The V and J genes are TRBV7-6 and TRBJ2-5, with TRBD1 matching 9 bases. CDR1 SGHVS and CDR2 FNYEAQ come from the germline V gene. V gave up 4 bases and J gave up 5 bases; unmatched junction bases: 5. CDR3 length equals 14 residues. CDR3 nucleotides: TGTGCCAGCAGCTGGGACAGGGCGAGGGAGACCCAGTACTTC. It translates to CASSWDRARETQYF.

This chain connects TRBV5-4 to TRBJ1-2, with 8 bases lining up with TRBD1. The V gene's germline CDR1 is SGHNT and CDR2 YYREEE (reference sequence). The CDR3 is 15 residues long. V lost 4 bases, J lost 3 bases, and 8 bases stayed unmatched. CDR3 region: CASSQTQGADYGYTF. CDR3 sequence (DNA): TGTGCCAGCAGCCAAACCCAGGGGGCTGACTATGGCTACACCTTC.

The V and J genes are TRBV9 and TRBJ2-3; perhaps TRBD2 as D (5 bases). The CDR3 length is 15 residues. From germline, CDR1 is SGDLS and CDR2 YYNGEE. V was clipped by 0 bases and J by 0 bases, with 8 bases between them. This CDR3 reads CASSVAQRSTDTQYF. In DNA, the CDR3 is TGTGCCAGCAGCGTAGCTCAGCGGAGCACAGATACGCAGTATTTT.

This clonotype was seen a single time. CDR3 nucleotide sequence: TGTGCCACAGAGAAGGGGCGGTGGGACGGGGATACGCAGTATTTT. Amino acids: CATEKGRWDGDTQYF. V and J are TRBV7-9 and TRBJ2-3, with D perhaps assigned TRBD1 or TRBD2 (5 bases each). The CDR3 runs 15 residues. Germline loops: CDR1 SEHNR, CDR2 FQNEAQ (reference sequence). The germline V and J ends were trimmed by 10 bases and 6 bases, with 23 bases remaining between them. Full variable domain (missing parts from reference TRBV7-9 and TRBJ2-3): DTGVSQNPRHKITKRGQNVTFRCDPISEHNRLYWYRQTLGQGPEFLTYFQNEAQLEKSRLLSDRFSAERPKGSFSTLEIQRTEQGDSAMYLCATEKGRWDGDTQYFGPGTRLTVL.

The V gene is TRBV19, the J gene TRBJ2-2, with 8 bases identical to TRBD1. The CDR3 is 17 residues long. CDR1 and CDR2 from the germline V gene are LNHDA and SQIVND (reference sequence). Losses at the gene ends were 7 bases for V and 4 bases for J; bases not matched to a gene: 14. CDR3 loop: CASTRTGLRASTGELFF. Written as DNA, the CDR3 is TGTGCCAGTACGAGGACAGGGCTTCGGGCGAGCACCGGGGAGCTGTTTTTT.

The V gene is TRBV4-1, the J gene TRBJ2-3, with 9 bases aligning to TRBD2. The germline V gene encodes CDR1 MGHRA and CDR2 YSYEKL. CDR3 length: 17 amino acids. V shed 1 base and J 4 bases; nucleotides not matched to a gene: 9. The CDR3 spells CASSQGLAGARADTQYF. The DNA for the CDR3 is TGCGCCAGCAGCCAAGGATTAGCGGGGGCGAGAGCAGATACGCAGTATTTT.

V and J are TRBV18 and TRBJ1-6; 9 bases are a match to TRBD1. CDR3 length equals 15 residues. The germline V gene has CDR1 KGHSH and CDR2 LQKENI. V lost 3 bases, J lost 10 bases, and 7 bases stayed unmatched. CDR3 nucleotide sequence: TGTGCCAGCTCACCGAGTACAGGGGGCGAATCACCCCTCCACTTT. This translates into CASSPSTGGESPLHF.

The rearrangement uses TRBV6-2 or TRBV6-3 and TRBJ1-5; possibly TRBD1 for D (5 bases). The ends were cut back, 2 bases at V and 5 bases at J, with 10 bases in the middle. The CDR3 contains 14 residues. Germline V gene lookup returns CDR1 MNHEY and CDR2 SVGEGT. This CDR3 is CASSYGRAYQPQHF. The CDR3 region has the DNA TGTGCCAGCAGTTACGGCAGGGCATATCAGCCCCAGCATTTT.

The chain has TRBV28 and TRBJ2-2; D is perhaps TRBD1 (5 bases). The V gene lost 9 bases and the J gene lost 1 base, with 6 bases spanning the gap. Germline V lookup: CDR1 MDHEN, CDR2 SYDVKM. The CDR3 has 12 amino acids. The CDR3 protein is CASDRNTGELFF. CDR3 sequence (DNA): TGTGCCAGTGACAGGAACACCGGGGAGCTGTTTTTT.

The rearrangement uses TRBV7-9 and TRBJ1-5, with D unclear. Germline V lookup: CDR1 SEHNR, CDR2 FQNEAQ (reference sequence). The CDR3 is 16 residues long. The V and J ends lost 5 bases and 2 bases respectively, with 16 bases between them. The CDR3 coding sequence is TGTGCCAGCAGCCGAACGGACTTGGTAGGCAATCAGCCCCAGCATTTT. Translating it yields CASSRTDLVGNQPQHF.

The chain couples TRBV3-1 to TRBJ2-3, with TRBD2 matching 12 bases. CDR1 LGHDT and CDR2 YNNKEL come from the germline V gene (reference sequence). Trimming at V came to 1 base and at J to 4 bases, leaving 3 bases not matched to a gene. CDR3 length: 16 amino acids. As DNA, the CDR3 is TGTGCCAGCAGCCAAGGGACTAGCGGGGATCCAGATACGCAGTATTTT. Its translation: CASSQGTSGDPDTQYF.

This clonotype came up once. V is TRBV9 and J is TRBJ1-1; unclear D gene. The CDR3 sequence is 14 residues long. V dropped 4 bases and J dropped 3 bases, with 13 bases sitting between them. The germline CDR1 and CDR2 sequences are SGDLS and YYNGEE. CDR3 in DNA: TGTGCCAGCAGCCCCCAAGTTGGGGACACTGAAGCTTTCTTT. Its translation: CASSPQVGDTEAFF.